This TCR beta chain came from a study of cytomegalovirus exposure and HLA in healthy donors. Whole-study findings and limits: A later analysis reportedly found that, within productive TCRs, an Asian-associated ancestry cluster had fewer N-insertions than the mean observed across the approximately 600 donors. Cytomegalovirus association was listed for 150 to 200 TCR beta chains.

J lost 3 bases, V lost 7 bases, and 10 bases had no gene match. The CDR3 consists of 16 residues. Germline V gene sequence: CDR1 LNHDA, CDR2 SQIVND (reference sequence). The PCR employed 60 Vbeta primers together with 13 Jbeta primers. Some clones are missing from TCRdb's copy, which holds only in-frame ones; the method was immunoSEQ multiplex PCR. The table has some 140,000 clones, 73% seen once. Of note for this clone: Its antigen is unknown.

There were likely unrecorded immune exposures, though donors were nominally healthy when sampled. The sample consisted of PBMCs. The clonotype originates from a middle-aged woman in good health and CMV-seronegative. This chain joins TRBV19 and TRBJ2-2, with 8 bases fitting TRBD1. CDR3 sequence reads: CASTPDRGRYTGELFF. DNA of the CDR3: TGTGCCAGTACCCCAGACAGGGGTCGCTACACCGGGGAGCTGTTTTTT.